This T cell receptor (beta chain) was identified during a study of blood T cell repertoires in COVID-19. Study-level information: T cells, B-cell-depleted T cells, or PBMCs provided the cDNA or gDNA that served as material.

The table came from immunoSEQ multiplex PCR; TCRdb's copy has only in-frame clones and leaves some out. The data hold roughly 250,000 clones, with around 90% observed a single time. The ends were cut back, 5 bases at V and 5 bases at J, with 9 bases in the middle. The CDR3 length is 12 residues. Per the germline V gene, CDR1 is MNHEY and CDR2 is SVGAGI. Individuals aged roughly 18 to 95 years were recruited from roughly 23 US areas. What was sequenced was PBMCs or T cells enriched from blood (not recorded which). The clonotype comes from a woman in her twenties or thirties with acute COVID-19. The J gene is TRBJ1-2, the V gene TRBV6-5; a weak D match, TRBD1 (5 bases). The CDR3 DNA reads TGTGCCAGCAGTACAGGTGCTTATGGCTACACCTTC. It codes for CASSTGAYGYTF.